The source of this T cell receptor beta chain is a study of tumor-infiltrating lymphocytes in primary liver carcinoma. Study-wide results and limits: When set against blood, tumors had a significantly higher top-250-clone fraction (p = 0.039). Between tumor regions, pairs overlapped more than tumor-adjacent and tumor-blood pairs did.

The CDR3 length is 15 residues. The germline V gene has CDR1 MGHRA and CDR2 YSYEKL. Trimming took 4 bases from V and 5 from J; bases not matched to a gene: 10. RNA isolated from unsorted whole blood supplied the blood RNA, with germline DNA also extracted. The patients carried chronic HBV infection and had received no treatment. As concerns this clonotype: Its antigen is as yet unknown.

Total RNA amounting to around 450 ng was the source from which TCR beta cDNA was made with a constant-region primer. Three nested multiplex PCR rounds of slightly modified ARM-PCR generated TCR beta libraries. The study ran its first two PCR rounds for about 11 cycles each, using TRBV1-TRBV30 forward primers and a C-beta reverse primer. From the multiplex PCR reads, TCRdb called clonotypes with MiXCR, one entry per CDR3 protein. The sample records 250,000 to 350,000 distinct CDR3 sequences, approximately 54% being singletons. The chain recombines TRBV4-1 with TRBJ2-7; TRBD1 matches 8 bases. The clonotype originates from a woman aged 30 to 39 with primary liver carcinoma and hepatitis B virus infection. Material for sequencing was peripheral blood. The CDR3 loop reads CASSREDRGLNEQYF. Written as DNA, the CDR3 is TGCGCCAGCAGCCGAGAAGACAGGGGATTGAACGAGCAGTACTTC.